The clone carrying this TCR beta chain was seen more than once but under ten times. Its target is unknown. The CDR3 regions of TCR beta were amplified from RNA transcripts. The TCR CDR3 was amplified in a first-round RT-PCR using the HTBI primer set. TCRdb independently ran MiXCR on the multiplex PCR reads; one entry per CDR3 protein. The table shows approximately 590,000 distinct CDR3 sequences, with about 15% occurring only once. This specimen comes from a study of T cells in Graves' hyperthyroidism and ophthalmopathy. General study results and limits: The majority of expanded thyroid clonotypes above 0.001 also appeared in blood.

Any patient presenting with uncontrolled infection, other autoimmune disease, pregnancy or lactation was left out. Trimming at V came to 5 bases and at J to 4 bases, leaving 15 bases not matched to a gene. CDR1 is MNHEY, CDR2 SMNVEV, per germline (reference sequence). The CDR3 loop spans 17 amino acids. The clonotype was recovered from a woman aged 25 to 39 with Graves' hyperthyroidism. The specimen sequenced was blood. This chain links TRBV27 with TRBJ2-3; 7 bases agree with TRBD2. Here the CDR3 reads CASSPPGGGRGSDTQYF. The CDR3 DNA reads TGTGCCAGCAGTCCCCCCGGAGGCGGGAGAGGCTCAGATACGCAGTATTTT.